Listed here are 30 T cell receptor beta chains from one sample, sequenced in a study of molecular identifiers for immune sequencing clone quantification. TCRdb passed the PCR reads through MiXCR, listing each CDR3 protein once. In the table there are 85,000 to 120,000 distinct CDR3 sequences, 30% to 45% of which are singletons. The sequenced sample was naive CD8+ T cells from blood, with Jurkat cell RNA spiked in. Noted subset: FACS-sorted CD8+CD4-CCR7+CD45RA+ naive T cells. All receptors come from a human donor in good health. Some libraries in this study had Jurkat cell RNA spiked in.

This clonotype was detected only a few times. The chain couples TRBV7-9 to TRBJ2-3; 9 nucleotides line up with TRBD1. Germline assignment: CDR1 SEHNR and CDR2 FQNEAQ (reference sequence). V trimming: 5 bases; J trimming: 4 bases; junction bases outside the gene matches: 7. This CDR3 is built from 15 residues. The CDR3 here is CASSTPGQGPDTQYF. As DNA, the CDR3 is TGTGCCAGCAGCACCCCGGGACAGGGACCAGATACGCAGTATTTT.

This clonotype has a handful of counts. The rearrangement links TRBV15 to TRBJ1-5, with 7 bases aligning to TRBD1. The CDR3 has 19 amino acids. V lost 3 bases to trimming and J lost 0 bases; unmatched junction nucleotides: 14. The germline gives CDR1 LNHNV, CDR2 YYDKDF (reference sequence). This chain's CDR3 is CATSSRQGPVRDSNQPQHF. The CDR3 nucleotides read TGTGCCACCAGCAGTCGACAGGGTCCGGTGAGGGATAGCAATCAGCCCCAGCATTTT.

As regards this clonotype: This could be a read error, since a much larger clone is one nucleotide away. The chain carries TRBV27 and TRBJ2-7; no clear D. Germline V CDR1 and CDR2: MNHEY, SMNVEV (reference sequence). The CDR3 sequence is 11 residues long. The CDR3 reads CANSWGYEQYF. Written as DNA, the CDR3 is TGTGCCAACAGTTGGGGCTACGAGCAGTACTTC.

This clonotype showed up just a few times. V and J are TRBV28 and TRBJ2-1; D remains ambiguous. The CDR3 sequence is 15 residues long. V lost 4 bases to trimming and J lost 3 bases, with 13 bases between them. CDR1 is MDHEN, CDR2 SYDVKM, per germline. CDR3 nucleotides: TGTGCCAGCAGTTCCCCCGAAACGGGCTACAATGAGCAGTTCTTC. It is translated as CASSSPETGYNEQFF.

The chain joins TRBV5-1 to TRBJ1-4; D may be TRBD1 (6 bases). Germline CDR1 reads SGHRS; CDR2 reads YFSETQ. The CDR3 covers 16 residues. V lost 1 base and J 7 bases, leaving 17 bases between the germline ends. CDR3 region: CASSLFQAGASEKLFF. For the CDR3, the DNA is TGCGCCAGCAGCTTGTTTCAGGCAGGGGCTAGTGAAAAACTGTTTTTT. The complete variable domain, with remaining parts taken from reference TRBV5-1 and TRBJ1-4, reads KAGVTQTPRYLIKTRGQQVTLSCSPISGHRSVSWYQQTPGQGLQFLFEYFSETQRNKGNFPGRFSGRQFSNSRSEMNVSTLELGDSALYLCASSLFQAGASEKLFFGSGTQLSVL.

This clonotype was seen a handful of times. The CDR3 DNA is TGCAGCGTTGAGCCTAGCGAAATCACAGATACGCAGTATTTT. Its translation: CSVEPSEITDTQYF. The genes are TRBV29-1 and TRBJ2-3, with D perhaps matching TRBD2 (6 bases). Germline loops: CDR1 SQVTM, CDR2 ANQGSEA. The CDR3 is 14 residues long. Trimming left V 3 bases short and J 2 bases short, with 12 bases between.

The gene calls are TRBV4-3 and TRBJ1-1; tentatively, D is TRBD1 (5 bases). CDR1 is LGHNA and CDR2 is YSLEER in the germline V gene. The CDR3 covers 16 residues. V was pared by 0 bases and J by 1 base, with 12 bases between. CDR3 in amino acids: CASSQDFLGRNTEAFF. CDR3 in DNA: TGCGCCAGCAGCCAAGATTTTCTGGGGCGGAACACTGAAGCTTTCTTT.

In its sample, this clonotype was seen many times. The chain has TRBV19 and TRBJ2-7; D is unclear. CDR1 is LNHDA, CDR2 SQIVND, per germline (reference sequence). The CDR3 spans 13 residues. V was cut by 1 base and J by 3 bases, with 7 bases left in between. The CDR3 is CASSIGQFYEQYF. DNA of the CDR3: TGTGCCAGTAGTATAGGACAATTCTACGAGCAGTACTTC. The whole variable domain, filled in from reference TRBV19 and TRBJ2-7, reads DGGITQSPKYLFRKEGQNVTLSCEQNLNHDAMYWYRQDPGQGLRLIYYSQIVNDFQKGDIAEGYSVSREKKESFPLTVTSAQKNPTAFYLCASSIGQFYEQYFGPGTRLTVT.

The chain has TRBV7-8 and TRBJ1-4, with 10 bases identical to TRBD1. The CDR3 has 13 amino acids. V shed 5 bases, J shed 10 bases, and the junction held 4 bases outside the gene matches. From germline, CDR1 is SGHVS and CDR2 FQNEAQ. This CDR3 reads CASSDDRGRKLFF. CDR3 sequence (DNA): TGTGCCAGCAGCGACGACAGGGGGCGAAAACTGTTTTTT.

This clonotype was detected only a few times. The chain is built from TRBV27 and TRBJ2-4, with D possibly matching TRBD2 (5 bases). Germline V gives CDR1 MNHEY, CDR2 SMNVEV (reference sequence). V lost 5 bases and J lost 5, with 13 bases in between. CDR3 length: 14 residues. CDR3 amino acids: CASSRRENENIQYF. The DNA for the CDR3 is TGTGCCAGCAGTCGTAGGGAGAATGAAAACATTCAGTACTTC.

The chain links TRBV28 to TRBJ2-3; 14 bases line up with TRBD2. J gave up 4 bases and V 8 bases, and 5 bases lay outside the gene matches. CDR3 length: 15 residues. The germline V gene has CDR1 MDHEN and CDR2 SYDVKM. The CDR3 nucleotides are TGTGCCAGCCGCGGGACTAGCGGGAGTGCAGATACGCAGTATTTT. This encodes CASRGTSGSADTQYF. The complete variable domain, with remaining parts taken from reference TRBV28 and TRBJ2-3, reads DVKVTQSSRYLVKRTGEKVFLECVQDMDHENMFWYRQDPGLGLRLIYFSYDVKMKEKGDIPEGYSVSREKKERFSLILESASTNQTSMYLCASRGTSGSADTQYFGPGTRLTVL.

As for this clonotype: One junction end disagrees with the germline gene, perhaps due to a read error. The genes are TRBV7-9 and TRBJ1-1; 9 bases map to TRBD1. The CDR3 spans 14 residues. CDR1 is SEHNR, CDR2 FQNEAQ, per germline (reference sequence). CDR3 nucleotide sequence: TGTGCCAGCAGCCCCGGGGACAGGGATACTGATGCTTTCTTT. This sequence encodes CASSPGDRDTDAFF.

This chain links TRBV5-1 with TRBJ1-4; 8 bases map to TRBD1. The junction had 5 bases not matched to a gene; V was cut back by 3 bases and J by 4 bases. Germline CDR1 reads SGHRS; CDR2 reads YFSETQ. The CDR3 loop spans 15 amino acids. The CDR3: CASSSTGGFNEKLFF. As DNA, the CDR3 is TGCGCCAGCAGCTCAACAGGGGGATTTAATGAAAAACTGTTTTTT.

This chain's CDR3 is CASSPGTGLDTEAFF. The CDR3 DNA sequence: TGTGCCAGTAGTCCCGGGACAGGATTGGACACTGAAGCTTTCTTT. This rearrangement joins TRBV19 to TRBJ1-1, with 8 bases identical to TRBD1. The germline V gene has CDR1 LNHDA and CDR2 SQIVND (reference sequence). CDR3 size: 15 residues. The V and J ends lost 5 bases and 3 bases, in that order; junction bases with no gene match: 8. The whole variable domain, remainder taken from reference TRBV19 and TRBJ1-1, is DGGITQSPKYLFRKEGQNVTLSCEQNLNHDAMYWYRQDPGQGLRLIYYSQIVNDFQKGDIAEGYSVSREKKESFPLTVTSAQKNPTAFYLCASSPGTGLDTEAFFGQGTRLTVV.

The chain combines TRBV24-1 with TRBJ2-5; 10 nucleotides match TRBD2. This CDR3 comprises 13 residues. J was trimmed by 1 base and V by 12 bases; bases with no gene match: 4. Looked up from germline, CDR1 is KGHDR and CDR2 is SFDVKD. The CDR3 region has the DNA TGTGCCGTTAGCGGGAGGCTCCAAGAGACCCAGTACTTC. This gives the protein CAVSGRLQETQYF.

Concerning this clonotype: Given a much more abundant clone one base away, this may be a read error. This chain connects TRBV6-1 to TRBJ1-1; D is ambiguous. V was pared by 4 bases and J by 7 bases, with 16 bases between. CDR3 length equals 14 residues. The germline V gene has CDR1 MNHNS and CDR2 SASEGT. CDR3 residues: CASSGDQTYVEAFF. The CDR3 region has the DNA TGTGCCAGCAGTGGAGACCAGACATATGTTGAAGCTTTCTTT.

This clonotype turned up a few times. This chain connects TRBV9 to TRBJ2-1; 12 bases align to TRBD2. The CDR3 is made up of 17 amino acids. V trimming: 6 bases; J trimming: 0 bases; junction bases outside the gene matches: 7. Germline V CDR1 and CDR2: SGDLS, YYNGEE. DNA of the CDR3: TGTGCCAGCAACACAACTAGCGGGGGGCCCTCCTACAATGAGCAGTTCTTC. Translation: CASNTTSGGPSYNEQFF.

The chain recombines TRBV5-6 with TRBJ2-1; D possibly corresponds to TRBD2 (7 bases). The V gene lost 2 bases and the J gene lost 4 bases, with 13 bases spanning the gap. Germline V lookup: CDR1 SGHDT, CDR2 YYEEEE. This CDR3 spans 15 amino acids. The CDR3 bases are TGTGCCAGCAGCTTCGGGGGGCGAGTGTACAATGAGCAGTTCTTC. Its protein product is CASSFGGRVYNEQFF.

With regard to this clonotype: The junction differs from germline at one of its ends, possibly a read error. The chain combines TRBV12-3 or TRBV12-4 with TRBJ1-5, with D tentatively TRBD1 (5 bases). CDR3 size: 14 residues. CDR3 amino acids: CAGSLGGSNQPQHF. The CDR3 DNA is TGTGCCGGCAGTTTGGGGGGGAGCAATCAGCCCCAGCATTTT.

There are many counts of this clonotype. The chain links TRBV5-5 to TRBJ1-1; D gene uncertain. The CDR3 loop spans 16 amino acids. Germline CDR1 and CDR2: SGHKS and YYEKEE (reference sequence). Trimming pared 1 base from V and 0 bases from J, leaving 13 bases between. CDR3 DNA: TGTGCCAGCAGCTTGTTTATCAGGAATATGAACACTGAAGCTTTCTTT. Its protein product is CASSLFIRNMNTEAFF.

The chain is built from TRBV28 and TRBJ2-3; a weak D match, TRBD2 (6 bases). CDR1 is MDHEN, CDR2 SYDVKM, per germline. V lost 5 bases to trimming and J lost 3 bases, with 15 bases between them. The CDR3 spans 15 residues. CDR3 residues: CASSLEGFVTDTQYF. The CDR3 bases are TGTGCCAGCAGTCTGGAGGGATTTGTGACAGATACGCAGTATTTT.

The chain links TRBV11-2 to TRBJ2-3, with 11 bases that match TRBD2. This CDR3 spans 17 amino acids. After removal of 1 base from V and 3 bases from J, the junction contained 6 bases not matched to a gene. Per the germline V gene, CDR1 is SGHAT and CDR2 is FQNNGV. CDR3 in amino acids: CASSLVLASGRTDTQYF. The CDR3 nucleotides are TGTGCCAGCAGCTTAGTCTTGGCTAGCGGGAGGACAGATACGCAGTATTTT.

Concerning this clonotype: One junction end does not reproduce the germline sequence, and a read error may be involved. V gene TRBV12-3 or TRBV12-4 combines with J gene TRBJ1-5; D gene ambiguous. CDR3 length equals 15 residues. CDR3: CASSRTGDGNRPQQF. DNA of the CDR3: TGTGCCAGCAGTAGGACTGGGGATGGCAATCGGCCCCAGCAATTT.

Worth noting for this clonotype: A single base separates this from a much larger clone, so it may be a read error. The rearrangement uses TRBV28 and TRBJ2-3; unclear D gene. There are 15 residues in the CDR3. Per the germline V gene, CDR1 is MDHEN and CDR2 is SYDVKM. CDR3 sequence: CARSFPGLSTDTQYF. The DNA of the CDR3 is TGTGCCCGCAGTTTTCCGGGCCTCTCCACAGATACGCAGTATTTT.

Comment on this clonotype: Since a much larger clone is just one base distant, this may be a read error. The chain is built from TRBV7-2 and TRBJ1-5; no reliable D call. V gave up 8 bases and J gave up 11 bases, with 19 bases separating them. The CDR3 sequence is 13 residues long. CDR1 is SGHTA and CDR2 is FQGNSA in the germline V gene. The CDR3 here is CASCSPHLEAQHF. For the CDR3, the DNA is TGTGCCAGCTGCTCCCCCCATCTGGAAGCCCAGCATTTT.

CDR3 amino acids: CASSARGETQYF. CDR3 bases: TGTGCCAGCAGCGCGAGAGGAGAGACCCAGTACTTC. V usage is TRBV7-8 and J usage is TRBJ2-5; D call uncertain. V lost 5 bases and J lost 4, with 8 bases in between. CDR1 and CDR2 from the germline V gene are SGHVS and FQNEAQ. CDR3 length: 12 residues.

Of note for this clonotype: A read error is possible here, since a much larger clone lies one base away. This chain joins TRBV5-3 and TRBJ1-5; TRBD1 is a possible D gene (5 bases). TRBV5-3 is classed as an ORF, of uncertain function. The CDR3 totals 15 residues. DNA of the CDR3: TGTGCCAGCAGCTTCGTTTGGGGGAGCAATCAGCCCCAGCATTTT. The encoded protein is CASSFVWGSNQPQHF.

Concerning this clonotype itself: This may arise from a read error, as a much more abundant clone is one base away. The chain combines TRBV9 with TRBJ2-2, with D hard to call. Germline V gene data show CDR1 as SGDLS and CDR2 as YYNGEE. There are 17 residues in the CDR3. V was shortened by 4 bases and J by 1 base, with 17 bases between the two germline ends. The CDR3 loop reads CASSPQVGQKNTGELFF. In nucleotides, the CDR3 is TGTGCCAGCAGCCCCCAGGTCGGTCAGAAGAACACCGGGGAGCTGTTTTTT.

As for this clonotype: An end of the junction does not agree with germline; a read error may underlie this. The gene calls are TRBV12-3 or TRBV12-4 and TRBJ2-6; D gene uncertain. The CDR3 sequence is 13 residues long. The CDR3 here is CVSSFPGANVLTF. The CDR3 coding sequence is TGTGTCAGCAGTTTCCCTGGGGCCAACGTCCTGACTTTC.

V is TRBV20-1 and J is TRBJ1-1; 7 bases match TRBD1. The CDR3 extends over 15 amino acids. The J segment lost 3 bases and the V segment lost 6 bases, leaving 13 bases of the junction unmatched. Per germline, CDR1 DFQATT and CDR2 SNEGSKA (reference sequence). The CDR3 DNA follows: TGCAGTGCCCAGTTTTTCGAGGGGGCTGACACTGAAGCTTTCTTT. It translates to CSAQFFEGADTEAFF.